Each of the 21 T cell receptor beta chains below was sequenced from the same sample in a study of blood T cell repertoires in COVID-19. Here immunoSEQ multiplex PCR was the method, and the copy in TCRdb shows in-frame clones only, minus some. This sample carries about 210,000 clones, 84% of them seen once, and the ten largest clones take approximately 8%. The sample comprised peripheral blood. The receptors were gathered from a woman aged 50 to 60 with active or convalescent COVID-19.

The rearrangement uses TRBV29-1 and TRBJ2-6, with 7 bases identical to TRBD1. Germline-derived CDR1 and CDR2 are SQVTM and ANQGSEA. V shed 6 bases and J 11 bases; nucleotides not matched to a gene: 4. This CDR3 is 11 amino acids long. For the CDR3, the DNA is TGCAGCGTGACAGGGAACGACGTCCTGACTTTC. Amino acid sequence: CSVTGNDVLTF.

The CDR3 region is CASSLGWGSAGKLFF. For the CDR3, the DNA is TGCGCCAGCAGCCTCGGTTGGGGCTCCGCCGGTAAACTGTTTTTT. V usage is TRBV4-1 and J usage is TRBJ1-4; D is perhaps TRBD1 (5 bases). Per the germline V gene, CDR1 is MGHRA and CDR2 is YSYEKL. V gave up 4 bases and J gave up 11 bases, with 20 bases separating them. The CDR3 loop spans 15 amino acids.

The chain uses TRBV27 and TRBJ2-3; TRBD2 matches at 11 bases. The CDR3 length is 16 residues. Trimming removed 6 bases from V and 0 bases from J; junction bases left unmatched: 5. Germline V gene sequence: CDR1 MNHEY, CDR2 SMNVEV (reference sequence). CDR3 bases: TGTGCCAGCAGCCCGACTAGCGGGGTTAGCACAGATACGCAGTATTTT. This gives the protein CASSPTSGVSTDTQYF.

The genes are TRBV6-5 and TRBJ2-3; no firm D call. Germline V gene data show CDR1 as MNHEY and CDR2 as SVGAGI. The CDR3 spans 12 residues. Trimming left V 4 bases short and J 4 bases short, with 6 bases between. The CDR3 DNA is TGTGCCAGCAGTTTTTCCTCAGATACGCAGTATTTT. Amino acid sequence: CASSFSSDTQYF.

The genes are TRBV5-1 and TRBJ2-5; D ambiguous. Germline V CDR1 and CDR2: SGHRS, YFSETQ. The CDR3 consists of 12 residues. The V and J ends lost 1 base and 4 bases respectively, with 5 bases between them. In DNA, the CDR3 is TGCGCCAGCAGCTTGCAGCGAGAGACCCAGTACTTC. It yields the protein CASSLQRETQYF.

The rearrangement links TRBV29-1 to TRBJ2-2, with D possibly matching TRBD1 (5 bases). This CDR3 spans 14 amino acids. Between the trimmed V and J ends, which lost 4 bases and 0 bases, there was a span of 9 bases. Germline-derived CDR1 and CDR2 are SQVTM and ANQGSEA. As DNA, the CDR3 is TGCAGCGTTGGGACACTCACGAACACCGGGGAGCTGTTTTTT. This codes for CSVGTLTNTGELFF.

This clone came up once. This sequence joins TRBV7-9 and TRBJ1-5; no clear D. Germline V lookup: CDR1 SEHNR, CDR2 FQNEAQ (reference sequence). This CDR3 has 16 residues. V was pared by 3 bases and J by 6 bases, with 18 bases between. The CDR3 DNA follows: TGTGCCAGCAGCTTCGGGATAGCCGGAGGTGGTCAGCCCCAGCATTTT. It encodes CASSFGIAGGGQPQHF.

The chain is built from TRBV5-1 and TRBJ2-1; D might be TRBD2 (5 bases). V lost 1 base and J lost 6, with 14 bases in between. The CDR3 has 15 residues. Germline lookup yields CDR1 SGHRS and CDR2 YFSETQ. The CDR3 sequence: CASSLLGVMGNEQFF. The CDR3 region has the DNA TGCGCCAGCAGCTTGCTGGGAGTGATGGGCAATGAGCAGTTCTTC.

The chain recombines TRBV28 with TRBJ2-1, with D hard to call. The germline CDR1 and CDR2 sequences are MDHEN and SYDVKM. V lost 3 bases and J lost 5, with 11 bases in between. The CDR3 has 14 amino acids. As DNA, the CDR3 is TGTGCCAGCAGTTTTTCCCCCGGTGACAATGAGCAGTTCTTC. Translation gives CASSFSPGDNEQFF.

The rearrangement joins TRBV18 to TRBJ2-2, with D perhaps matching TRBD1 (5 bases). This CDR3 contains 14 residues. V was pared by 3 bases and J by 3 bases, with 8 bases between. CDR1 and CDR2 (germline): KGHSH, LQKENI. The DNA for the CDR3 is TGTGCCAGCTCACCCCTGACAGACACCGGGGAGCTGTTTTTT. Residues: CASSPLTDTGELFF. Full variable domain (outside the CDR3, taken from reference TRBV18 and TRBJ2-2): NAGVMQNPRHLVRRRGQEARLRCSPMKGHSHVYWYRQLPEEGLKFMVYLQKENIIDESGMPKERFSAEFPKEGPSILRIQQVVRGDSAAYFCASSPLTDTGELFFGEGSRLTVL.

The rearrangement joins TRBV28 to TRBJ1-2; D ambiguous. Trimming cost V 2 bases and J 0 bases, with 4 bases left between them. The germline gives CDR1 MDHEN, CDR2 SYDVKM. CDR3 length equals 13 residues. The CDR3 is CASSLQANYGYTF. The CDR3 region has the DNA TGTGCCAGCAGTTTACAGGCTAACTATGGCTACACCTTC.

V and J are TRBV28 and TRBJ1-6, with 9 bases matching TRBD1. V was clipped by 3 bases and J by 14 bases; unmatched bases: 14. The germline V gene encodes CDR1 MDHEN and CDR2 SYDVKM. The CDR3 contains 16 residues. The DNA of the CDR3 is TGTGCCAGCAGTTTGGAATCCGGGACAGGGAAGTCAGCCCTCCACTTT. As protein: CASSLESGTGKSALHF.

This chain links TRBV2 with TRBJ1-2, with 8 bases matching TRBD1. This CDR3 is 13 amino acids long. V gave up 10 bases and J gave up 4 bases; unmatched junction bases: 8. CDR1 and CDR2 (germline): SNHLY, FYNNEI. The chain's CDR3 is CANRQGLGYGYTF. Here the CDR3 DNA reads TGTGCCAACCGACAGGGGCTTGGCTATGGCTACACCTTC.

V usage is TRBV2 and J usage is TRBJ1-6, with D perhaps matching TRBD1 (6 bases). CDR3 length: 15 amino acids. From germline, CDR1 is SNHLY and CDR2 FYNNEI. Trimming took off 6 bases at V and 7 bases at J, with 16 bases between the two ends. This CDR3 reads CASSQIQGPNSPLHF. The CDR3 bases are TGTGCCAGCAGCCAGATACAGGGTCCCAATTCACCCCTCCACTTT.

The gene calls are TRBV27 and TRBJ2-3, with 7 bases aligning to TRBD2. The CDR3 spans 16 residues. V shed 6 bases, J shed 6 bases, and the junction held 15 bases outside the gene matches. Germline V gene sequence: CDR1 MNHEY, CDR2 SMNVEV (reference sequence). CDR3 DNA: TGTGCCAGCAGGAGAGTAGCGGGCCCCCGGGGGGATACGCAGTATTTT. Protein: CASRRVAGPRGDTQYF.

This sequence joins TRBV5-4 and TRBJ1-3; 8 bases fit TRBD1. This CDR3 comprises 15 residues. Unmatched junction bases numbered 6, after V lost 3 bases and J lost 4 bases. Per the germline V gene, CDR1 is SGHNT and CDR2 is YYREEE (reference sequence). The CDR3 sequence: CASSSTRTGGNTIYF. Written as DNA, the CDR3 is TGTGCCAGCAGCTCAACCCGGACAGGGGGAAACACCATATATTTT.

V and J are TRBV10-3 and TRBJ2-5, with TRBD2 identical over 9 bases. CDR3 length: 15 residues. V lost 3 bases and J lost 4; bases outside the gene matches: 6. Germline V gene lookup returns CDR1 ENHRY and CDR2 SYGVKD. The CDR3 is CAISDGGRALETQYF. The CDR3 region has the DNA TGTGCCATCAGTGACGGCGGGAGGGCCTTAGAGACCCAGTACTTC.

The chain recombines TRBV24-1 with TRBJ2-2; D unclear. Trimming stripped 5 bases from V and 3 bases from J, with 9 bases between. Looked up from germline, CDR1 is KGHDR and CDR2 is SFDVKD. The CDR3 runs 14 residues. CDR3 nucleotide sequence: TGTGCCACCAGTGGGCCGATGCACACCGGGGAGCTGTTTTTT. Translated, it gives CATSGPMHTGELFF.

V usage is TRBV19 and J usage is TRBJ2-2, with 7 bases fitting TRBD1. Germline CDR1 reads LNHDA; CDR2 reads SQIVND (reference sequence). J was trimmed by 2 bases and V by 7 bases; bases with no gene match: 10. The CDR3 contains 16 residues. The CDR3 sequence is CASNSLGTANTGELFF. The CDR3, as DNA: TGTGCCAGTAATTCCTTAGGGACAGCTAACACCGGGGAGCTGTTTTTT.

V and J are TRBV5-5 and TRBJ2-7; TRBD2 matches 8 bases. Germline CDR1 reads SGHKS; CDR2 reads YYEKEE (reference sequence). The junction had 8 bases not matched to a gene; V was cut back by 0 bases and J by 6 bases. The CDR3 is 15 residues long. CDR3 residues: CASSLVGTRVSEQYF. As DNA, the CDR3 is TGTGCCAGCAGCTTGGTAGGGACTAGGGTCTCCGAGCAGTACTTC. Filled out from reference TRBV5-5 and TRBJ2-7, the complete variable domain reads DAGVTQSPTHLIKTRGQQVTLRCSPISGHKSVSWYQQVLGQGPQFIFQYYEKEERGRGNFPDRFSARQFPNYSSELNVNALLLGDSALYLCASSLVGTRVSEQYFGPGTRLTVT.

V usage is TRBV6-5 and J usage is TRBJ2-1; D unresolved. This CDR3 region has 12 residues. Trimming removed 6 bases from V and 5 bases from J, with 8 bases in between. Germline V gene data show CDR1 as MNHEY and CDR2 as SVGAGI. This CDR3 is CASSRQDNEQFF. The CDR3 DNA is TGTGCCAGCAGCCGCCAGGACAATGAGCAGTTCTTC.